The entry that follows covers one T cell receptor (beta chain) sequence. Some clones are missing from TCRdb's copy, which holds only in-frame ones; the method was immunoSEQ multiplex PCR. Among 380,000 or so clones listed, about 90% were seen once. The CDR3 is 14 amino acids. Germline-derived CDR1 and CDR2 are MNHEY and SVGAGI. The ends lost 5 bases at V and 1 base at J; junction bases unmatched: 5. This entry belongs to a study of blood T cell repertoires in COVID-19. Overall study: COVID-19 samples from acute and convalescent phases originated in the United States, Italy and Spain. Sources were T cells, B-cell-depleted T cells, or PBMCs; the material itself was cDNA or gDNA.

V usage is TRBV6-5 and J usage is TRBJ2-7; 7 bases match TRBD2. The sequenced sample was peripheral blood. This sequence was found in a man in his forties or fifties with acute or convalescent COVID-19. CDR3 nucleotide sequence: TGTGCCAGCAGTCCCCCGGGACTATCCTACGAGCAGTACTTC. Translation gives CASSPPGLSYEQYF.